One TCR beta chain is described in this entry. CDR1 and CDR2 (germline): SGHAT, FQNNGV. This CDR3 comprises 12 residues. V was trimmed by 4 bases and J by 7 bases, leaving 11 bases between them. This sample is drawn from a study of cytomegalovirus exposure and HLA in healthy donors. Amplification used 60 Vbeta primers and 13 Jbeta primers. Using immunoSEQ multiplex PCR, the repertoire was profiled, and TCRdb retains in-frame clones only, with some absent. Found here are about 160,000 clones, roughly 83% of them singletons; the top ten hold 1%. The rearrangement joins TRBV11-2 to TRBJ2-7; no reliable D call. The clonotype originates from a man aged 30 to 45 in good health and CMV-seronegative. Sequencing used PBMCs. The CDR3 DNA reads TGTGCCAGCAGCTCGTGGGCCGGAGAGCAGTACTTC. Translating it yields CASSSWAGEQYF.